These 13 T cell receptor beta chains came from one sample sequenced in a study of shared clonotypes between healthy human individuals. TCRdb keeps only in-frame clones here, not all; method: immunoSEQ multiplex PCR. The table shows millions of clones, with 85% to 95% occurring only once. CD45RO-negative, CCR7-positively selected cells formed the naive CD8 fraction, excluding terminally differentiated effector memory CD45RA+ cells. Sequencing input: naive CD8+ T cells from PBMCs. These receptors were collected from a young man in good health. Some clones in this sample may be carry-over from other donors' samples.

This sequence joins TRBV4-1 and TRBJ2-1, with D perhaps TRBD1 or TRBD2 (6 bases each). From germline, CDR1 is MGHRA and CDR2 YSYEKL. V dropped 3 bases and J dropped 1 base, with 16 bases sitting between them. The CDR3 length is 17 residues. Here the CDR3 reads CASSQIGGRRSYNEQFF. The CDR3 DNA reads as TGCGCCAGCAGCCAGATCGGGGGCAGGAGGTCCTACAATGAGCAGTTCTTC.

Note on this clone: Other nucleotide sequences from this sample produce the same CDR3. The chain joins TRBV28 to TRBJ1-1; possible D gene TRBD1, 5 bases. Trimming shortened V by 6 bases and J by 5 bases, and 10 bases separated the two germline ends. Germline CDR1 and CDR2: MDHEN and SYDVKM. This CDR3 is built from 12 residues. This CDR3 reads CASSWRGTEAFF. The CDR3 DNA reads as TGTGCCAGCAGCTGGAGGGGAACTGAAGCTTTCTTT.

This chain links TRBV11-2 with TRBJ2-5; TRBD1 agrees at 7 bases. The CDR3 runs to 16 residues. The ends lost 7 bases at V and 1 base at J; junction bases unmatched: 12. Germline loops: CDR1 SGHAT, CDR2 FQNNGV. CDR3 sequence reads: CASTLKRDRVQETQYF. The CDR3 DNA is TGTGCCAGCACCCTGAAACGAGACAGGGTCCAAGAGACCCAGTACTTC.

V and J are TRBV5-1 and TRBJ2-7; D may be TRBD2 (5 bases). Germline V gene lookup returns CDR1 SGHRS and CDR2 YFSETQ. The germline V and J ends were trimmed by 0 bases and 2 bases, with 12 bases remaining between them. The CDR3 consists of 15 residues. CDR3: CASSLDGKPTYEQYF. In DNA form, the CDR3 reads TGCGCCAGCAGCTTGGACGGGAAACCAACCTACGAGCAGTACTTC.

About this clone: Within the sample, other DNA sequences also encode this same CDR3. J is TRBJ2-2 and V is TRBV30, with TRBD1 identical over 7 bases. The CDR3 contains 15 residues. The ends lost 0 bases at V and 2 bases at J; junction bases unmatched: 3. CDR1 GTSNPN and CDR2 SVGIG come from the germline V gene (reference sequence). This chain's CDR3 is CAWSVGTVNTGELFF. The CDR3 DNA reads TGTGCCTGGAGTGTAGGGACAGTTAACACCGGGGAGCTGTTTTTT.

The CDR3 region is CASSLAVGAFTEAFF. DNA of the CDR3: TGTGCCAGCAGCTTAGCGGTAGGGGCGTTCACTGAAGCTTTCTTT. The chain employs TRBV7-9 and TRBJ1-1; tentatively, D is TRBD1 (5 bases). The ends were cut back, 0 bases at V and 4 bases at J, with 12 bases in the middle. CDR1 and CDR2 from the germline V gene are SEHNR and FQNEAQ (reference sequence). This CDR3 is 15 amino acids long.

The V and J genes are TRBV11-3 and TRBJ1-2, with D possibly matching TRBD1 (6 bases). The CDR3 is made up of 15 amino acids. CDR1 is SGHNT, CDR2 YENEEA, per germline. The V and J ends lost 0 bases and 2 bases respectively, with 10 bases between them. The CDR3 spells CASSLDGGPNYGYTF. The CDR3 DNA is TGTGCCAGCAGCTTAGACGGGGGGCCCAACTATGGCTACACCTTC.

This chain uses TRBV7-9 with TRBJ1-2; TRBD1 aligns across 9 bases. The CDR3 loop spans 15 amino acids. V lost 6 bases and J lost 3; bases outside the gene matches: 8. Germline V lookup: CDR1 SEHNR, CDR2 FQNEAQ (reference sequence). The DNA for the CDR3 is TGTGCCAGCAGTAAGGGACAGGGAATTTACTATGGCTACACCTTC. It yields the protein CASSKGQGIYYGYTF.

The V and J genes are TRBV19 and TRBJ2-7; either TRBD1 or TRBD2 may fit D (5 bases each). The CDR3 has 15 amino acids. Trimming shortened V by 1 base and J by 2 bases, and 12 bases separated the two germline ends. Per the germline V gene, CDR1 is LNHDA and CDR2 is SQIVND (reference sequence). The chain's CDR3 is CASSIGGTAAYEQYF. CDR3 nucleotide sequence: TGTGCCAGTAGTATAGGAGGGACGGCGGCCTACGAGCAGTACTTC.

V is TRBV30 and J is TRBJ1-2; the match to TRBD1 covers 10 bases. The CDR3 length is 16 residues. Germline-derived CDR1 and CDR2 are GTSNPN and SVGIG (reference sequence). V lost 3 bases, J lost 4 bases, and 11 bases stayed unmatched. CDR3 coding DNA: TGTGCCTGGAGGGGACAGGGGCTAATATGGGTCTATGGCTACACCTTC. Residues: CAWRGQGLIWVYGYTF.

The V and J genes are TRBV5-6 and TRBJ2-7; D uncertain. Germline CDR1 reads SGHDT; CDR2 reads YYEEEE. Trimming took 1 base from V and 2 from J, leaving 10 bases between them. The CDR3 contains 14 residues. CDR3 protein: CASSLYYDAYEQYF. The DNA of the CDR3 is TGTGCCAGCAGCTTGTATTACGACGCCTACGAGCAGTACTTC.

The rearrangement links TRBV29-1 to TRBJ2-7, with 7 positions matching TRBD2. J lost 0 bases, V lost 4 bases, and 6 bases had no gene match. The length of the CDR3 is 14 residues. Germline assignment: CDR1 SQVTM and CDR2 ANQGSEA. The CDR3 sequence: CSVAITSASYEQYF. In DNA form, the CDR3 reads TGCAGCGTTGCCATAACTAGCGCCTCCTACGAGCAGTACTTC.

The rearrangement links TRBV4-1 to TRBJ2-2; tentatively, D is TRBD2 (6 bases). Germline CDR1 is MGHRA and CDR2 is YSYEKL. The CDR3 length is 16 residues. V was cut by 4 bases and J by 4 bases, with 16 bases left in between. The CDR3 reads CASSPEFVSGTGELFF. The CDR3 nucleotides are TGCGCCAGCAGCCCGGAGTTCGTTAGCGGCACCGGGGAGCTGTTTTTT.